The clone carrying this T cell receptor beta chain was seen ten or more times. CDR1 is SGHRS, CDR2 YFSETQ, per germline. V gave up 0 bases and J gave up 2 bases, with 8 bases separating them. The CDR3 is made up of 14 amino acids. Each TCR beta library was made by quantitative 5'-RACE that incorporated molecular barcodes. TCRdb redid the calling of the 5' RACE reads with MiXCR, one entry per CDR3 protein. The table includes around 130,000 distinct CDR3 sequences, approximately 15% detected once. This sample was included in a study of CD8 T cells in ankylosing spondylitis. The V and J genes are TRBV5-1 and TRBJ2-5; D is tentatively TRBD1 or TRBD2 (5 bases each). The clonotype comes from a female donor with ankylosing spondylitis or in good health (not recorded which). Sequencing was done on a sample of blood, either unsorted or a sorted T cell fraction (not recorded which). The CDR3 DNA is TGCGCCAGCAGCTTGGGGGACGGACAAGAGACCCAGTACTTC. Amino acid sequence: CASSLGDGQETQYF. The complete variable domain, with remaining parts taken from reference TRBV5-1 and TRBJ2-5, reads KAGVTQTPRYLIKTRGQQVTLSCSPISGHRSVSWYQQTPGQGLQFLFEYFSETQRNKGNFPGRFSGRQFSNSRSEMNVSTLELGDSALYLCASSLGDGQETQYFGPGTRLLVL.